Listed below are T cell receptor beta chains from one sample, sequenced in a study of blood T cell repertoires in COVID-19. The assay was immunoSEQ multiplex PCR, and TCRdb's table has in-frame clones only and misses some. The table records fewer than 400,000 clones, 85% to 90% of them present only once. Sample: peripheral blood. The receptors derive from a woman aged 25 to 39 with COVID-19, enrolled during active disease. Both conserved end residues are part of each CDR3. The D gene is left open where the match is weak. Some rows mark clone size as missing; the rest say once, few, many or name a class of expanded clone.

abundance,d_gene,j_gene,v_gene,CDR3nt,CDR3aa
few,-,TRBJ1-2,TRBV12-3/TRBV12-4,TGTGCCAGCAGTGAGTGGACTTCTAATGGCTACACCTTC,CASSEWTSNGYTF
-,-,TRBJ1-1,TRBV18,TGTGCCAGCTCTAGAGGAGAGAACACTGAAGCTTTCTTT,CASSRGENTEAFF
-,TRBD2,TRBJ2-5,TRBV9,TGTGCCAGCAGCGTAGGAGGGCTAGCGGGGGGAAGTTGGCAAGAGACCCAGTACTTC,CASSVGGLAGGSWQETQYF
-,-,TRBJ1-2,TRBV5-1,TGCGCCAGCAGTAATGGTCTGGCCACCAACTATGGCTACACCTTC,CASSNGLATNYGYTF
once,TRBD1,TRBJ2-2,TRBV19,TGTGCCAGTAATCCCGGGACAGTGACCGGGGAGCTGTTTTTT,CASNPGTVTGELFF
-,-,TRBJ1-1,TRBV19,TGTGCCAGTAGTGTGTTCGGTGAAGCTTTCTTT,CASSVFGEAFF
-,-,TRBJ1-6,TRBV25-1,TGTGCCAGCAACGCGGGGTTGTATTCACCCCTCCACTTT,CASNAGLYSPLHF
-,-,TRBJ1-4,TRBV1,TGCACCAGCAGCAAGAGACAGGGCCCTAATGAAAAACTGTTTTTT,CTSSKRQGPNEKLFF
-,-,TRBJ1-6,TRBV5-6,TGTGCCAGCAGCCCTCTTAATAATTCACCCCTCCACTTT,CASSPLNNSPLHF
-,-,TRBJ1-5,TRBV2,TGTGCCAGCAGACAACAGGGTATTAGCAATCAGCCCCAGCATTTT,CASRQQGISNQPQHF
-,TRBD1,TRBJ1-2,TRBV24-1,TGTGCCACCAGTGAGTCCGGGACAGGGATCTATGGCTACACCTTC,CATSESGTGIYGYTF
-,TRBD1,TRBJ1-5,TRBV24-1,TGTGCCACCAGTGATTCCCGACAGGGCGGTCAGCCCCAGCATTTT,CATSDSRQGGQPQHF
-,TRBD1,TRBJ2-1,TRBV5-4,TGTGCCAGCAGCTCTCCGGGACAGGGGATAGATGAGCAGTTCTTC,CASSSPGQGIDEQFF
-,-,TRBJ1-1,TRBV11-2,TGTGCCAGCAGCTTAGATTTAATGCGGGGAAACACTGAAGCTTTCTTT,CASSLDLMRGNTEAFF
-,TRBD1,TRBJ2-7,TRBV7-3,TGTGCCAGCAGCTTAAACAGGGGTAACTACGAGCAGTACTTC,CASSLNRGNYEQYF
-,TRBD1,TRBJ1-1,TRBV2,TGTGCCAGCAGGAAGACAGGGTTTGAAGCTTTCTTT,CASRKTGFEAFF
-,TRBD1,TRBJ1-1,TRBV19,TGTGCCAGTAGGGCCCAGGGGGCGGGGGACACTGAAGCTTTCTTT,CASRAQGAGDTEAFF
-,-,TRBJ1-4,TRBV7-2,TGTGCCAGCAGCCAGGGAGGCCCTAATGAAAAACTGTTTTTT,CASSQGGPNEKLFF
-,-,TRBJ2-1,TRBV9,TGTGCCAGCAGCGTAGTTGGAGGGGCCTACAATGAGCAGTTCTTC,CASSVVGGAYNEQFF
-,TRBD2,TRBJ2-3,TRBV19,TGTGCCAGTAGTATGCTAGCGGGGGGGGCAGATACGCAGTATTTT,CASSMLAGGADTQYF
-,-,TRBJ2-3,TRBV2,TGTGCCAGCACAAGAGACACAGATACGCAGTATTTT,CASTRDTDTQYF
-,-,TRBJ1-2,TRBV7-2,TGTGCCAGCAGCTTAATGACAGGAGATAACTATGGCTACACCTTC,CASSLMTGDNYGYTF
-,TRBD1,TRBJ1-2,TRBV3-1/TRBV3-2,TGTGCCAGCAGCCAAACCGGGACAGGGGGTGGCTACACCTTC,CASSQTGTGGGYTF
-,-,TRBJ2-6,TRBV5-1,TGCGCCAGCGGGCCTCTGACTGGGGCCAACGTCCTGACTTTC,CASGPLTGANVLTF
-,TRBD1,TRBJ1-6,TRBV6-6,TGTGCCAGCAGTCTAGGACAGGGGCTAACGCGGGGTGTAGCCCTCCACTTT,CASSLGQGLTRGVALHF